The clone carrying this T cell receptor beta chain has a count of ten or more. Its specificity is unknown. This specimen comes from a study of T cells in Graves' hyperthyroidism and ophthalmopathy. 10 ml of fresh peripheral blood supplied the PBMCs. Germline loops: CDR1 SGHTS, CDR2 YDEGEE. The trim removed 1 base at V and 0 bases at J, leaving 9 bases unmatched. The CDR3 length is 17 residues. The TCR beta CDR3 regions underwent amplification using RNA transcripts as the source. In the first-round RT-PCR of the TCR CDR3, the HTBI primer set was used. TCRdb ran MiXCR on the multiplex PCR reads and lists one entry per CDR3 protein. The sample lists a few hundred thousand distinct CDR3 sequences; about a sixth were seen once. Overall study findings and caveats: Classification by a 13 V-J model distinguished ophthalmopathy from stable hyperthyroidism.

The sequence derives from a woman aged 18-29 years with Graves' ophthalmopathy. The chain couples TRBV5-8 to TRBJ2-7, with 8 bases matching TRBD1. Sequences were obtained from blood. CDR3 protein: CASSLTLGTGTSYEQYF. The CDR3 nucleotides are TGTGCCAGCAGCTTGACTTTAGGGACAGGCACCTCCTACGAGCAGTACTTC.